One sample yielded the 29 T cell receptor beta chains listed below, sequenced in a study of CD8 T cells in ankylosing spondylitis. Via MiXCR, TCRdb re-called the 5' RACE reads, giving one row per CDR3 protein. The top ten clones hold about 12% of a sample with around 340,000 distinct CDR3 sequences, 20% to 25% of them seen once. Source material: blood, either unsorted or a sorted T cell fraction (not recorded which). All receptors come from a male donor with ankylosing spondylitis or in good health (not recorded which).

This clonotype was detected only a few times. The chain's CDR3 is CASTNAYEQYF. The DNA of the CDR3 is TGTGCCAGCACCAACGCCTACGAGCAGTACTTC. The chain carries TRBV12-3 or TRBV12-4 and TRBJ2-7; D is uncertain. Trimming took off 7 bases at V and 2 bases at J, with 6 bases between the two ends. The CDR3 is made up of 11 amino acids.

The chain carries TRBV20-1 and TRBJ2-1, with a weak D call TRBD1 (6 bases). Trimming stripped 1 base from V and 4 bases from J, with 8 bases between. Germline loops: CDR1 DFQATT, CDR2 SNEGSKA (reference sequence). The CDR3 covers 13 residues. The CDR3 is CSARGTGYNEQFF. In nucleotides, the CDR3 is TGCAGTGCTAGAGGTACAGGGTACAATGAGCAGTTCTTC.

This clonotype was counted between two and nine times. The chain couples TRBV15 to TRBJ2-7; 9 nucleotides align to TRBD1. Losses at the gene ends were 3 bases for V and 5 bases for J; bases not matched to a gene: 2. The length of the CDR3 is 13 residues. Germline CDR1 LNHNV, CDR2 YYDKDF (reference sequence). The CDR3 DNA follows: TGTGCCACCAGCAGGGGGACAGGGAACGAGCAGTACTTC. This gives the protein CATSRGTGNEQYF.

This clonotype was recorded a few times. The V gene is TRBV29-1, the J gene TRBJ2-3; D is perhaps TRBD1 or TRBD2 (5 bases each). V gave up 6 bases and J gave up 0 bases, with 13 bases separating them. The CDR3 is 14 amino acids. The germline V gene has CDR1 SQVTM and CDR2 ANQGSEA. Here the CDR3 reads CSVEGYGSTDTQYF. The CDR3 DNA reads TGCAGCGTAGAGGGGTACGGTAGCACAGATACGCAGTATTTT.

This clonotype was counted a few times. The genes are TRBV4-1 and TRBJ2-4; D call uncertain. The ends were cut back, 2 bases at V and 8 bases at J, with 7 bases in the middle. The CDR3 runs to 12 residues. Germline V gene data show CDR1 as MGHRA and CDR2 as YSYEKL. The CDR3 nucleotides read TGCGCCAGCAGCCAAAGGTCCTACATTCAGTACTTC. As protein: CASSQRSYIQYF.

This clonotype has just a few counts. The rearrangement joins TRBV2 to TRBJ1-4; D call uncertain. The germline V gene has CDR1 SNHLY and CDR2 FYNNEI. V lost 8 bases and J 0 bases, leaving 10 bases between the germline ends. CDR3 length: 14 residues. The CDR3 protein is CASRQDATNEKLFF. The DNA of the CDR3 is TGTGCCAGCCGGCAGGATGCAACTAATGAAAAACTGTTTTTT.

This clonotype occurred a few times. CDR3 in amino acids: CSGTESSYEQYF. CDR3 sequence (DNA): TGCAGTGGGACAGAGAGCTCCTACGAGCAGTACTTC. The chain has TRBV20-1 and TRBJ2-7, with TRBD1 as a possible D gene (6 bases). This CDR3 is built from 12 residues. Germline V gives CDR1 DFQATT, CDR2 SNEGSKA (reference sequence). V dropped 7 bases and J dropped 0 bases, with 10 bases sitting between them.

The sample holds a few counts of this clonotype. Written as DNA, the CDR3 is TGTGCCAGCAGTTCGGGGACATATGGCTACACCTTC. Protein: CASSSGTYGYTF. The V gene is TRBV12-3 or TRBV12-4, the J gene TRBJ1-2, with a weak D call TRBD1 (6 bases). The CDR3 extends over 12 amino acids. The V gene lost 4 bases and the J gene lost 5 bases, with 8 bases spanning the gap.

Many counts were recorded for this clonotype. The DNA for the CDR3 is TGTGCCAGCAGTCGAGACGGTAGCTCCTACAATGAGCAGTTCTTC. It yields the protein CASSRDGSSYNEQFF. The chain links TRBV6-1 to TRBJ2-1; D is ambiguous. This CDR3 is 15 amino acids long. Germline loops: CDR1 MNHNS, CDR2 SASEGT. Trimming removed 5 bases from V and 0 bases from J, with 11 bases in between.

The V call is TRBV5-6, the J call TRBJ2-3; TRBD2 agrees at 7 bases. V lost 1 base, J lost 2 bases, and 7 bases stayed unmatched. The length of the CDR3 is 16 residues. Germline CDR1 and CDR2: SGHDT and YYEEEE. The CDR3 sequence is CASSLLSAGDTDTQYF. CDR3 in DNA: TGTGCCAGCAGCTTGTTAAGTGCGGGGGACACAGATACGCAGTATTTT.

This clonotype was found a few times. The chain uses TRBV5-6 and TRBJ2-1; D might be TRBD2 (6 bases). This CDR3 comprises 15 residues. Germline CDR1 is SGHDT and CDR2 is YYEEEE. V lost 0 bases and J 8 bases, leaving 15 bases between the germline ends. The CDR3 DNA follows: TGTGCCAGCAGCTTGGCCAGCGCGTCGGGGGATGAGCAGTTCTTC. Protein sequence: CASSLASASGDEQFF.

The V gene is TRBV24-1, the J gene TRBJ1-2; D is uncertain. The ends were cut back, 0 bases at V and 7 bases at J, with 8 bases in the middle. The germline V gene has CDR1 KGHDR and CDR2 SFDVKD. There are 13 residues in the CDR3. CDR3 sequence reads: CATSDLNGVGYTF. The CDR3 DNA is TGTGCCACCAGTGATTTGAACGGCGTTGGCTACACCTTC.

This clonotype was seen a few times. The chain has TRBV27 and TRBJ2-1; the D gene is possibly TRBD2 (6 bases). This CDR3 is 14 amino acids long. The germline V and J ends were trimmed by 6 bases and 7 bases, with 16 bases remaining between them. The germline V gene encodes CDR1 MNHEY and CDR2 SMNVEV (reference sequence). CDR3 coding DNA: TGTGCCAGCAGAACCGATGGGACTGAGAATGAGCAGTTCTTC. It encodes CASRTDGTENEQFF.

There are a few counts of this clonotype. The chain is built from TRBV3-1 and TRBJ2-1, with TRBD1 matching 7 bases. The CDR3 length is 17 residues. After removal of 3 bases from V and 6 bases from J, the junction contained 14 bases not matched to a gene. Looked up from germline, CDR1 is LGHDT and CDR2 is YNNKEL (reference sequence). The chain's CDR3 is CASSQEEPRDRGNEQFF. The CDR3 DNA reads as TGTGCCAGCAGCCAGGAGGAACCCCGGGACAGAGGCAATGAGCAGTTCTTC.

CDR3 loop: CASSANRKPQETQYF. The CDR3 coding sequence is TGTGCCAGCAGTGCTAACCGAAAGCCCCAAGAGACCCAGTACTTC. The chain links TRBV6-4 to TRBJ2-5; D is ambiguous. The V end lost 4 bases, the J end lost 1 base, and 13 bases lay between the germline ends. CDR1 is MRHNA, CDR2 SNTAGT, per germline. The CDR3 is made up of 15 amino acids.

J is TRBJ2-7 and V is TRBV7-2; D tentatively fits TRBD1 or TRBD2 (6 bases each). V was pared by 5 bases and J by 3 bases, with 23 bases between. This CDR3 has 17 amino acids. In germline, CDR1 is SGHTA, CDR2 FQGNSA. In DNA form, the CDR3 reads TGTGCCAGCAGCCCGGACGTACGGGGGCGATACTTCTACGAGCAGTACTTC. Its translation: CASSPDVRGRYFYEQYF. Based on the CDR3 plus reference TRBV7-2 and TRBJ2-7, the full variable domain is GAGVSQSPSNKVTEKGKDVELRCDPISGHTALYWYRQSLGQGLEFLIYFQGNSAPDKSGLPSDRFSAERTGGSVSTLTIQRTQQEDSAVYLCASSPDVRGRYFYEQYFGPGTRLTVT.

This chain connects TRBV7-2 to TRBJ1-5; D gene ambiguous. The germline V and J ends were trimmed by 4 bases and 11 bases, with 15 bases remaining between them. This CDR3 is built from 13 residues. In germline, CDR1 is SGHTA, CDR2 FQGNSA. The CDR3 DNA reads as TGTGCCAGCAGCTCAACCTACCCTGGGGCCCAGCATTTT. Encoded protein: CASSSTYPGAQHF.

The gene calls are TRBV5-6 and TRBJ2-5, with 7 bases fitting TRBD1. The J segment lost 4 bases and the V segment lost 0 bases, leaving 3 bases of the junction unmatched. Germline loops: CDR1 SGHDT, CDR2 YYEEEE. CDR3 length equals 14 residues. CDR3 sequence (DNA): TGTGCCAGCAGCTTGGCCGACAGGGCAGAGACCCAGTACTTC. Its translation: CASSLADRAETQYF.

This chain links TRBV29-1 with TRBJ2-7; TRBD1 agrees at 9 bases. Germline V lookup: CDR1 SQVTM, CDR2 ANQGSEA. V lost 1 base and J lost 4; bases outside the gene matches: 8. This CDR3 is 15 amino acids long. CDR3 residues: CSVEGLPGQGYEQYF. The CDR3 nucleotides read TGCAGCGTTGAAGGCCTCCCGGGACAGGGTTACGAGCAGTACTTC.

The CDR3 protein is CASSPGLGVISEQYF. The DNA of the CDR3 is TGCGCCAGCAGCCCAGGCCTTGGCGTAATATCCGAGCAGTACTTC. The chain uses TRBV4-1 and TRBJ2-7; D remains ambiguous. V was clipped by 4 bases and J by 6 bases, with 19 bases between them. CDR1 and CDR2 (germline): MGHRA, YSYEKL. CDR3 length equals 15 residues.

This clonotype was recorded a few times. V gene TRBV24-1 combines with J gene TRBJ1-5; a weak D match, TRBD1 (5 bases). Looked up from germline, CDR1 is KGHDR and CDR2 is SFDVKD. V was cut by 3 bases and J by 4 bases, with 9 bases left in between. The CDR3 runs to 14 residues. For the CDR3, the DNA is TGTGCCACCAGTGATGCGCAGGGTAATCAGCCCCAGCATTTT. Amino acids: CATSDAQGNQPQHF.

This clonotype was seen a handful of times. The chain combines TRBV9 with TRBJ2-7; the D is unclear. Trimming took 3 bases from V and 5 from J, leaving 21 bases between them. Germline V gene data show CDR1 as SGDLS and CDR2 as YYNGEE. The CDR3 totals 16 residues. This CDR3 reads CASSAFPSSSMDEQYF. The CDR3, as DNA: TGTGCCAGCAGCGCATTCCCCTCATCCTCGATGGACGAGCAGTACTTC.

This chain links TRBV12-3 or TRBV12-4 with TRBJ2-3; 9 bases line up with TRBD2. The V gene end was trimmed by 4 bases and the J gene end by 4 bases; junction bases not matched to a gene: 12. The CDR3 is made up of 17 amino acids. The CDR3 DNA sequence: TGTGCCAGCAGTTCCGGGGCGGCTAGCGGGATCCCAGATACGCAGTATTTT. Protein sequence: CASSSGAASGIPDTQYF.

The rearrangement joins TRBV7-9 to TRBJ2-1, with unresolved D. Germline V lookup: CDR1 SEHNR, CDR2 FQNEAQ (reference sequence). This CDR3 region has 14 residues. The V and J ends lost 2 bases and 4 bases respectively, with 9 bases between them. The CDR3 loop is CASSLTFQYNEQFF. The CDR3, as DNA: TGTGCCAGCAGCTTAACATTCCAATACAATGAGCAGTTCTTC.

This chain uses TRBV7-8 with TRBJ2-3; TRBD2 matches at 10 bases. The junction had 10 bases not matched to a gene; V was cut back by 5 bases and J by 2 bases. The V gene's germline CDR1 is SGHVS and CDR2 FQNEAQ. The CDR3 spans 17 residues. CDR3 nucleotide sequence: TGTGCCAGCAGCGTGAGTCTAGCGGGGGCTAACACAGATACGCAGTATTTT. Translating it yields CASSVSLAGANTDTQYF.

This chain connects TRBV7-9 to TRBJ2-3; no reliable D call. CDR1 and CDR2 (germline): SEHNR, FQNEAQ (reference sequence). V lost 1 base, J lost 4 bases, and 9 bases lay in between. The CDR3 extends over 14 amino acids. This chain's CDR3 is CASSLVSSPDTQYF. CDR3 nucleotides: TGTGCCAGCAGCTTAGTGAGCAGTCCAGATACGCAGTATTTT.

For the CDR3, the DNA is TGCAGCGCCGGGACAGGGTCCACTGAAGCTTTCTTT. It translates to CSAGTGSTEAFF. The V call is TRBV29-1, the J call TRBJ1-1; the match to TRBD1 covers 9 bases. J lost 4 bases, V lost 7 bases, and 4 bases had no gene match. Germline assignment: CDR1 SQVTM and CDR2 ANQGSEA. The CDR3 contains 12 residues. Using reference TRBV29-1 and TRBJ1-1 for the parts outside the CDR3, the full variable domain is SAVISQKPSRDICQRGTSLTIQCQVDSQVTMMFWYRQQPGQSLTLIATANQGSEATYESGFVIDKFPISRPNLTFSTLTVSNMSPEDSSIYLCSAGTGSTEAFFGQGTRLTVV.

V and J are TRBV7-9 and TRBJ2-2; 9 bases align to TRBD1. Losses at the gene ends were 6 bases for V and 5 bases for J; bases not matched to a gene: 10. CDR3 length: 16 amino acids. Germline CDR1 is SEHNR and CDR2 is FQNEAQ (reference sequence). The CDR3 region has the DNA TGTGCCAGCAGTCAAATCTGGACAGGGGATACCGGGGAGCTGTTTTTT. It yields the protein CASSQIWTGDTGELFF. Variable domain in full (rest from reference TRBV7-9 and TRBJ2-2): DTGVSQNPRHKITKRGQNVTFRCDPISEHNRLYWYRQTLGQGPEFLTYFQNEAQLEKSRLLSDRFSAERPKGSFSTLEIQRTEQGDSAMYLCASSQIWTGDTGELFFGEGSRLTVL.

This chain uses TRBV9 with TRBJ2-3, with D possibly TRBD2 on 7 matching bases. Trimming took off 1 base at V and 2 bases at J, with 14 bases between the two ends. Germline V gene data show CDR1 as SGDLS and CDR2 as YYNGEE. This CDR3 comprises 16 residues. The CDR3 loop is CASSVYSRGATDTQYF. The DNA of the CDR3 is TGTGCCAGCAGCGTATACTCCCGGGGGGCCACAGATACGCAGTATTTT. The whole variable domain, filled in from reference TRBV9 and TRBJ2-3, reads DSGVTQTPKHLITATGQRVTLRCSPRSGDLSVYWYQQSLDQGLQFLIQYYNGEERAKGNILERFSAQQFPDLHSELNLSSLELGDSALYFCASSVYSRGATDTQYFGPGTRLTVL.